What follows is one TCR beta chain and its context. Its specific antigen is unknown. No per-base quality is available; no much larger clone lies one base away. The data belong to a study of radiotherapy plus CTLA-4 blockade in lung cancer (dated 2018 in TCRdb). Study-wide context: Objective responses occurred in approximately 17% of enrolled patients, and 31% achieved disease control.

The paper as a whole reports these results and caveats: The strongest predictors of response were reported to be early dynamic shifts in blood T cell clones along with a rise in serum interferon-beta following radiation. After treatment with radiotherapy and ipilimumab, TCR clones that originated in tumors expanded in peripheral blood.

Libraries were built with the immunoSEQ multiplex PCR assay. TCRdb limited this immuneACCESS table to in-frame rearrangements with V and J called. A share of clones is missing; checked studies link under half to unresolved V genes, and the rest is unexplained. Recorded for this sample are 80,000 to 95,000 clones; 75% to 90% of them occurred a single time. 0.75% to 1% of the sample goes to the ten largest clones. The study tested focal radiation therapy combined with CTLA-4 blockade (ipilimumab) in patients with chemo-refractory metastatic non-small-cell lung cancer. The germline V gene specifies SGHTA as CDR1 and FQGNSA as CDR2. Reading from cysteine to phenylalanine, the CDR3 counts 16 amino acids. The retained sequence is limited to the CDR3, 48 bases, with the frame set at the first base. After removal of 5 bases from V and 5 bases from J, the junction retains 12 bases not matched to a gene.

The clonotype comes from a human donor with non-small cell lung cancer who had stable disease on radiotherapy plus ipilimumab. The receptor chain draws on TRBV7-2 and TRBJ2-3, with 8 bases aligning to TRBD2. This specimen was peripheral blood, taken from a patient treated with radiotherapy plus ipilimumab. The DNA reads as follows: TGTGCCAGCAGCAATGGACGGGGGGGCCCTGAAGATACGCAGTATTTT. This encodes CASSNGRGGPEDTQYF.